The clone carrying this T cell receptor (beta chain) was seen ten or more times. Its antigen is not known. The data stem from a study of CD8 T cells in ankylosing spondylitis. TCRdb recomputed calls from the 5' RACE reads with MiXCR, one row per CDR3 protein. The table records under 150,000 distinct CDR3 sequences, about an eighth of them present only once. The CDR3 has 15 residues. With V trimmed by 4 bases and J by 6 bases, 10 bases remained unmatched. The study's findings and limits: Clones that were linked to disease were CD8+ and were relatively rare in peripheral blood. In ankylosing spondylitis blood, a motif of seven or eight highly homologous TCR beta variants appeared characteristic.

The V call is TRBV12-3 or TRBV12-4, the J call TRBJ2-3; TRBD1 matches 7 bases. Source material: blood, either unsorted or a sorted T cell fraction (not recorded which). This clonotype originated in a female donor with ankylosing spondylitis or in good health (not recorded which). DNA of the CDR3: TGTGCCAGCAGTTCGACAGGGCTGCAGCTGGATACGCAGTATTTT. Its protein product is CASSSTGLQLDTQYF.